What follows are 15 T cell receptor beta chains derived from one specimen sequenced in a study of blood T cell repertoires in COVID-19 (dated by TCRdb to about 2020). Preparation of the library involved the immunoSEQ multiplex PCR assay. In TCRdb, the immuneACCESS table is reduced to in-frame sequences with V and J assigned. These tables do not hold every clone; where another copy was compared, an unresolved V gene accounts for under half, and the others remain unexplained. For this sample there are approximately 150,000 clones; around 80% appear just once. The ten largest clones take up approximately 18% of the sample. The sequencing input was peripheral blood. Source of these receptors: a woman in her 70s who had recovered from COVID-19.

V is TRBV28 and J is TRBJ2-5; tentative D call: TRBD2 (7 bases). Trimming left V 6 bases short and J 5 bases short, with 13 bases between. From germline, CDR1 is MDHEN and CDR2 SYDVKM. The CDR3 consists of 13 residues. The CDR3 nucleotides are TGTGCCAGCAGCCTCGGGGGGCGGGAGACCCAGTACTTC. Its protein product is CASSLGGRETQYF.

The gene calls are TRBV11-2 and TRBJ1-4; D might be TRBD1 (5 bases). The CDR3 has 13 amino acids. The germline V gene has CDR1 SGHAT and CDR2 FQNNGV. Between the trimmed V and J ends, which lost 2 bases and 7 bases, there was a span of 8 bases. The CDR3 spells CASSLMGREKLFF. As DNA, the CDR3 is TGTGCCAGCAGCTTAATGGGGCGTGAAAAACTGTTTTTT.

The chain has TRBV5-4 and TRBJ1-2, with D possibly matching TRBD1 (6 bases). V was cut by 3 bases and J by 2 bases, with 11 bases left in between. Germline CDR1 is SGHNT and CDR2 is YYREEE (reference sequence). The CDR3 is 14 residues long. The DNA for the CDR3 is TGTGCCAGCAGCTCCGACAGGCGGAACTATGGCTACACCTTC. Translated, it gives CASSSDRRNYGYTF. The entire variable domain, with the rest obtained from reference TRBV5-4 and TRBJ1-2, is as follows: ETGVTQSPTHLIKTRGQQVTLRCSSQSGHNTVSWYQQALGQGPQFIFQYYREEENGRGNFPPRFSGLQFPNYSSELNVNALELDDSALYLCASSSDRRNYGYTFGSGTRLTVV.

There are a few counts of this clone. This chain joins TRBV7-8 and TRBJ2-7; 9 nucleotides line up with TRBD1. The V gene end was trimmed by 5 bases and the J gene end by 2 bases; junction bases not matched to a gene: 7. CDR3 length equals 15 residues. CDR1 SGHVS and CDR2 FQNEAQ come from the germline V gene. CDR3 bases: TGTGCCAGCAGCCCCGGGACAGGGAATCCCTACGAGCAGTACTTC. Translated, it gives CASSPGTGNPYEQYF. Full variable domain (missing parts from reference TRBV7-8 and TRBJ2-7): GAGVSQSPRYKVAKRGQDVALRCDPISGHVSLFWYQQALGQGPEFLTYFQNEAQLDKSGLPSDRFFAERPEGSVSTLKIQRTQQEDSAVYLCASSPGTGNPYEQYFGPGTRLTVT.

J is TRBJ2-1 and V is TRBV5-1, with a weak D call TRBD2 (5 bases). Trimming removed 4 bases at V and 10 bases at J, with 24 bases between. There are 16 residues in the CDR3. The germline V gene encodes CDR1 SGHRS and CDR2 YFSETQ. The CDR3 bases are TGCGCCAGCAGCCCCAGTGGTAGCGCCGACTCCTGGGAGCAGTTCTTC. This gives the protein CASSPSGSADSWEQFF.

The rearrangement uses TRBV20-1 and TRBJ2-3; 9 bases are shared with TRBD2. V was clipped by 3 bases and J by 5 bases; unmatched bases: 9. Germline V gene data show CDR1 as DFQATT and CDR2 as SNEGSKA (reference sequence). The CDR3 contains 15 residues. The CDR3 bases are TGCAGTGCTAGTGTCGCGGGGGGGGCTGTAGATACGCAGTATTTT. Its protein is CSASVAGGAVDTQYF.

The rearrangement links TRBV7-3 to TRBJ1-1, with 7 bases aligning to TRBD1. J gave up 6 bases and V 5 bases, and 6 bases lay outside the gene matches. CDR1 SGHTA and CDR2 FQGTGA come from the germline V gene. There are 13 residues in the CDR3. The CDR3 DNA reads TGTGCCAGCAGCCTACAGGGGAGGCCTGAAGCTTTCTTT. Amino acids: CASSLQGRPEAFF.

V usage is TRBV12-3 or TRBV12-4 and J usage is TRBJ1-1, with a weak D call TRBD1 (5 bases). Trimming took 6 bases from V and 1 from J, leaving 9 bases between them. The length of the CDR3 is 13 residues. The DNA for the CDR3 is TGTGCCAGCAGCCCTACAGGGAACACTGAAGCTTTCTTT. Its protein is CASSPTGNTEAFF.

The chain joins TRBV5-1 to TRBJ2-3, with D possibly being TRBD1 (6 bases). The germline gives CDR1 SGHRS, CDR2 YFSETQ. This CDR3 is 17 amino acids long. Trimming cost V 4 bases and J 2 bases, with 20 bases left between them. The CDR3 reads CASSPSRDTSPTDTQYF. The DNA for the CDR3 is TGCGCCAGCAGCCCTTCCCGGGACACTAGTCCCACAGATACGCAGTATTTT.

This sequence joins TRBV29-1 and TRBJ2-5, with D possibly matching TRBD1 (6 bases). Trimming took 3 bases from V and 0 from J, leaving 11 bases between them. Germline V gives CDR1 SQVTM, CDR2 ANQGSEA. This CDR3 contains 14 residues. CDR3 bases: TGCAGCGTTGAGGACAGACAGTACCAAGAGACCCAGTACTTC. It is translated as CSVEDRQYQETQYF.

The V and J genes are TRBV3-1 (or the pseudogene TRBV3-2) and TRBJ1-2; the match to TRBD1 covers 7 bases. The CDR3 sequence is 16 residues long. Per germline, CDR1 LGHDT and CDR2 YNNKEL (reference sequence). After removal of 6 bases from V and 4 bases from J, the junction contained 14 bases not matched to a gene. CDR3 sequence (DNA): TGTGCCAGCAGGCCCTCAAACAGGGGAATGGCCTATGGCTACACCTTC. Translating gives CASRPSNRGMAYGYTF.

The chain has TRBV7-9 and TRBJ2-7; 7 positions agree with TRBD2. Germline lookup yields CDR1 SEHNR and CDR2 FQNEAQ (reference sequence). Unmatched junction bases numbered 20, after V lost 6 bases and J lost 0 bases. The CDR3 length is 19 residues. The CDR3 loop reads CASSPLISESSGLSYEQYF. The CDR3 DNA sequence: TGTGCCAGCAGTCCACTTATTTCGGAATCTAGCGGCCTCTCCTACGAGCAGTACTTC.

The chain carries TRBV15 and TRBJ1-4, with D tentatively TRBD1 (5 bases). Germline lookup yields CDR1 LNHNV and CDR2 YYDKDF (reference sequence). The CDR3 loop spans 12 amino acids. The V and J ends lost 7 bases and 15 bases respectively, with 18 bases between them. The CDR3 loop is CATTTSGGHVFF. The CDR3 region has the DNA TGTGCCACCACCACCTCGGGAGGACATGTGTTTTTT.

For the CDR3, the DNA is TGTGCCAGCAGCTTGGTGCAGATCCGAAACACTGAAGCTTTCTTT. It codes for CASSLVQIRNTEAFF. The chain employs TRBV5-6 and TRBJ1-1; D gene ambiguous. Trimming removed 0 bases from V and 2 bases from J, with 11 bases in between. CDR1 and CDR2 from the germline V gene are SGHDT and YYEEEE. The CDR3 extends over 15 amino acids.

The chain employs TRBV10-3 and TRBJ2-1; 7 bases map to TRBD1. CDR1 is ENHRY, CDR2 SYGVKD, per germline. V was pared by 6 bases and J by 5 bases, with 10 bases of the junction left unmatched. The CDR3 is 15 amino acids. In DNA form, the CDR3 reads TGTGCCATCAGATATCAAAGACAGGGCGACAATGAGCAGTTCTTC. Translated: CAIRYQRQGDNEQFF.